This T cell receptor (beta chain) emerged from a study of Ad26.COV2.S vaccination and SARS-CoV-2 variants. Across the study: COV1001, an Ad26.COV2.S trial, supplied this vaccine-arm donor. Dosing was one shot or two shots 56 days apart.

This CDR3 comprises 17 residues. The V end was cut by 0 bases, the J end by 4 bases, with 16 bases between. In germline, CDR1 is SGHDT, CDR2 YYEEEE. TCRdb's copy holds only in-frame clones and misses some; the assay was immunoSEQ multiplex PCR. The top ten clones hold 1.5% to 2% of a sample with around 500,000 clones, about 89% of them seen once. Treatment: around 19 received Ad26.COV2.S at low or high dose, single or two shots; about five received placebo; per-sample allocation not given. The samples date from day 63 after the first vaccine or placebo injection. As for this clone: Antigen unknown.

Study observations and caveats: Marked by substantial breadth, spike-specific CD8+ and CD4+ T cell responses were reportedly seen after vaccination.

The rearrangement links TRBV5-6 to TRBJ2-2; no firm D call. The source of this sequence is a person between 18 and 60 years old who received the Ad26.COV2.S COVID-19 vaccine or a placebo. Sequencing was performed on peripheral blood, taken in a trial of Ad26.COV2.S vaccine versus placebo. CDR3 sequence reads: CASSLDRRVRGTGELFF. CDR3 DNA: TGTGCCAGCAGCTTGGATCGTAGGGTTCGAGGCACCGGGGAGCTGTTTTTT.